This T cell receptor beta chain was profiled in a study of beta chain features in type 1 diabetes. Broader study findings: There was a moderate but significant shortening of TCRB CDR3s in all four CD4+ subsets of Type 1 diabetes patients.

Trimming took 5 bases from V and 6 from J, leaving 11 bases between them. Germline lookup yields CDR1 MNHNY and CDR2 SVGAGI (reference sequence). This CDR3 has 13 amino acids. This clone has more than one count but fewer than ten. Its specificity is unknown. Isolated RNA was reverse transcribed in full, so expressed TCRB transcripts were sequenced. Assay used: immunoSEQ multiplex PCR; TCRdb lists only in-frame clones, some missing. The sample holds 240,000 or so clones, roughly 14% seen once. The sequence was collected from a man aged 25 to 45 with type 1 diabetes. Sequencing was done on a sample of naive CD4+ T cells from blood. The rearrangement joins TRBV6-6 to TRBJ1-5; weak D call: TRBD1 (6 bases). DNA for the CDR3: TGTGCCAGCAGTGCACAGGGCGGTCAGCCCCAGCATTTT. Protein: CASSAQGGQPQHF.